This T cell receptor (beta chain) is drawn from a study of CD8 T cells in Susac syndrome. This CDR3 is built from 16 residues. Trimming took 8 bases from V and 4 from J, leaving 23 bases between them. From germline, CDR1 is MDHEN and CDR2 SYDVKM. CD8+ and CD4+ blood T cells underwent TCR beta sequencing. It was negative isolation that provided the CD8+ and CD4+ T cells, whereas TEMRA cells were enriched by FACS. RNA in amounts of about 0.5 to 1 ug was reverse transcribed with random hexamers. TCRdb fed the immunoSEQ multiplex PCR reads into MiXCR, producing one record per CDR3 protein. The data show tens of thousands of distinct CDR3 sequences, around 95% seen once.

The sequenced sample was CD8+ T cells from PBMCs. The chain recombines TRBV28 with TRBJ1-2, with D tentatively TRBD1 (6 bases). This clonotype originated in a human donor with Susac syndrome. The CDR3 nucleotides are TGTGCCAGCCACCCCAGGGTCGGGGGGCAGGTCTATGGCTACACCTTC. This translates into CASHPRVGGQVYGYTF.